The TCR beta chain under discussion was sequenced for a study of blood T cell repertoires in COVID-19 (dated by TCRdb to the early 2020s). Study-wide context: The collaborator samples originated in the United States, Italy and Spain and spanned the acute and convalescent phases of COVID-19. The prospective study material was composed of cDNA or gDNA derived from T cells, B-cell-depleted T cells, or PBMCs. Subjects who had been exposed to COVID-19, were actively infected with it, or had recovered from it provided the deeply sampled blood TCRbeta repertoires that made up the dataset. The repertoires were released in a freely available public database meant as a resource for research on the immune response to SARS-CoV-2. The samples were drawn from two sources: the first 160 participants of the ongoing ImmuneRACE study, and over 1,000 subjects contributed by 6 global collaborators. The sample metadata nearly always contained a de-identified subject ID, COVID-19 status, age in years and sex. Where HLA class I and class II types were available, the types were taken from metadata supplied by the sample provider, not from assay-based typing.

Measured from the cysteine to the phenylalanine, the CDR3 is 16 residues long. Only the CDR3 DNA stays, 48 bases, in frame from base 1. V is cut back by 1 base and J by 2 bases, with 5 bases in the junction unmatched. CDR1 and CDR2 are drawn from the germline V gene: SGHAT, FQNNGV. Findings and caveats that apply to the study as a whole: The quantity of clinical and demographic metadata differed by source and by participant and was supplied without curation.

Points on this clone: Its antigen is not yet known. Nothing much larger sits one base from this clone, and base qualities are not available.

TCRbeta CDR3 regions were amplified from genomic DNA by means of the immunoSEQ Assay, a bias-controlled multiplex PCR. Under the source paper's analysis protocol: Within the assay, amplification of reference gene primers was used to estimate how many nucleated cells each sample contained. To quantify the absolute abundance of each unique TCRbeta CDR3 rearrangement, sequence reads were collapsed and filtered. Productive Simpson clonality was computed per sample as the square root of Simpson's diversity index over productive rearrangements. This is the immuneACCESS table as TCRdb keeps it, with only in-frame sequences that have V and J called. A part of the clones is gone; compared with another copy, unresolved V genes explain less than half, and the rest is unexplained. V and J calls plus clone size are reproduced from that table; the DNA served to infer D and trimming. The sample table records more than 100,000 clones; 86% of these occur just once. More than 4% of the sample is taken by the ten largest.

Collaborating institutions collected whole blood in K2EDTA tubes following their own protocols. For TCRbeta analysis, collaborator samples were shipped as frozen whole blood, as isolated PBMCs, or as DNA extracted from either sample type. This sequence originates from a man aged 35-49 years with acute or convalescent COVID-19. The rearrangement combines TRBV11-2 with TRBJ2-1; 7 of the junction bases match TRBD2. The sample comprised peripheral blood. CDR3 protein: CASSLGAGVPYNEQFF. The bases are TGTGCCAGCAGCTTAGGGGCGGGGGTACCCTACAATGAGCAGTTCTTC.